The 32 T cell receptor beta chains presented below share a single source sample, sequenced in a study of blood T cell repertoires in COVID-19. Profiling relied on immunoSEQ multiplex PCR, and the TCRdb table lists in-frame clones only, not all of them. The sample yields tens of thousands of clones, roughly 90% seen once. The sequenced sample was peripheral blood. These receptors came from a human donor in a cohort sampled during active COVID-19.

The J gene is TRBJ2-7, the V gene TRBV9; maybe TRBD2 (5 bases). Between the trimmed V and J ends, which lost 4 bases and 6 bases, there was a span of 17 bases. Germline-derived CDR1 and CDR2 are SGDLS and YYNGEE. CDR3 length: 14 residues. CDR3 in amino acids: CASSPSTGSGEQYF. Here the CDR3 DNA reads TGTGCCAGCAGCCCATCAACGGGGTCGGGCGAGCAGTACTTC.

The CDR3 spells CASSMTGSYEQYF. Written as DNA, the CDR3 is TGTGCCAGTAGTATGACGGGGTCCTACGAGCAGTACTTC. V is TRBV19 and J is TRBJ2-7; a weak D match, TRBD2 (5 bases). Germline V gives CDR1 LNHDA, CDR2 SQIVND (reference sequence). The germline V and J ends were trimmed by 3 bases and 1 base, with 7 bases remaining between them. This CDR3 region has 13 residues.

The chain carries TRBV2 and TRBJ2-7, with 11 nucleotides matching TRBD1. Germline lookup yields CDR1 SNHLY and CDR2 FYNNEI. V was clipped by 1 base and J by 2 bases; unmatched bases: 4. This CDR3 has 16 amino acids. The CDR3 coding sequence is TGTGCCAGCAGTGAAGAACCGGGACAGGGGGCCTACGAGCAGTACTTC. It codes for CASSEEPGQGAYEQYF.

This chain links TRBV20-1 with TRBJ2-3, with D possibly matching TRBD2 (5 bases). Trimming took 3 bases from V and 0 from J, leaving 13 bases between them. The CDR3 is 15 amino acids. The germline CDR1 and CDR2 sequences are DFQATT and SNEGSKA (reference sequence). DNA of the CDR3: TGCAGTGCTAGTGATGGGAGTCTTAGCACAGATACGCAGTATTTT. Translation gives CSASDGSLSTDTQYF.

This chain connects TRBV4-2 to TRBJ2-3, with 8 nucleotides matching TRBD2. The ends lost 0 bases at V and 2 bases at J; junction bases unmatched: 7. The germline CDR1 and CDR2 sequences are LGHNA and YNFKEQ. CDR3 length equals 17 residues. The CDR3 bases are TGTGCCAGCAGCCAAGATAGGAATAGCGGGGTCACAGATACGCAGTATTTT. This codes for CASSQDRNSGVTDTQYF.

This chain's CDR3 is CASSAGGYSNQPQHF. Written as DNA, the CDR3 is TGTGCCAGCAGTGCCGGGGGGTATAGCAATCAGCCCCAGCATTTT. V is TRBV27 and J is TRBJ1-5, with D perhaps matching TRBD1 (5 bases). This CDR3 region has 15 residues. The V end was cut by 5 bases, the J end by 0 bases, with 11 bases between. CDR1 and CDR2 from the germline V gene are MNHEY and SMNVEV (reference sequence).

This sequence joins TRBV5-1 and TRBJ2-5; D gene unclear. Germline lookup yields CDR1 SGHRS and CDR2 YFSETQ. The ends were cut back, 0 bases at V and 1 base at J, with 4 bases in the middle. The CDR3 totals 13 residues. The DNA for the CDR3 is TGCGCCAGCAGCTTGGTCGTCCAAGAGACCCAGTACTTC. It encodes CASSLVVQETQYF.

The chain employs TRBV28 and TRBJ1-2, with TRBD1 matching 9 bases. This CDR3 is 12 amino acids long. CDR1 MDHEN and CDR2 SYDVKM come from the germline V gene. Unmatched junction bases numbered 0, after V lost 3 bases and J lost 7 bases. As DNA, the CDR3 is TGTGCCAGCAGTTTGACAGGGGGTGGCTACACCTTC. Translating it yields CASSLTGGGYTF.

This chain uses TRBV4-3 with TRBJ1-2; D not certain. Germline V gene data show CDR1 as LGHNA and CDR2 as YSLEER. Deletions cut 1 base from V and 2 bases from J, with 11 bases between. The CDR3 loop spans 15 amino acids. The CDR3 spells CASSQAFRGNYGYTF. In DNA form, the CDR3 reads TGCGCCAGCAGCCAAGCTTTCCGGGGAAACTATGGCTACACCTTC.

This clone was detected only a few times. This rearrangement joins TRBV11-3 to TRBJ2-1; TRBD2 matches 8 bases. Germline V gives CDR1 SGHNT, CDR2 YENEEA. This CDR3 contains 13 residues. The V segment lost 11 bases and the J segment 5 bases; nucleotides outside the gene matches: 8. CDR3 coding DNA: TGTGCCTCCCGGGGGGGTGTGAACAATGAGCAGTTCTTC. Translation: CASRGGVNNEQFF.

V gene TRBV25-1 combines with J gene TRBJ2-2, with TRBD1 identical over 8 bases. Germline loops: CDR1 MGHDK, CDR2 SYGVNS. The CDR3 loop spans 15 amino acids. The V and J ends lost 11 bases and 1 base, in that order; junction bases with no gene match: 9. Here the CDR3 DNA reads TGTGCCGTAGGACCCGGGACAGGGAACACCGGGGAGCTGTTTTTT. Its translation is CAVGPGTGNTGELFF.

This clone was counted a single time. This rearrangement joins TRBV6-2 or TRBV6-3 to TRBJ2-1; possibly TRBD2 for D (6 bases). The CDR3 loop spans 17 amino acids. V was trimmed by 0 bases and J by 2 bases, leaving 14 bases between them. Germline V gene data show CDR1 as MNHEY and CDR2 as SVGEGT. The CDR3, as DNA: TGTGCCAGCAGTTACTCGATTGCGGGACTGACCTACAATGAGCAGTTCTTC. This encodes CASSYSIAGLTYNEQFF.

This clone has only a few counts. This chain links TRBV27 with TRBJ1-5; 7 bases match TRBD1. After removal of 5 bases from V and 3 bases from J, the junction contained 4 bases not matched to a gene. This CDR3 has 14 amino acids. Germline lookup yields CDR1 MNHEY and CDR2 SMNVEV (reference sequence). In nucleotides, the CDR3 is TGTGCCAGCAGTCTAGGGACAGACAATCAGCCCCAGCATTTT. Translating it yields CASSLGTDNQPQHF.

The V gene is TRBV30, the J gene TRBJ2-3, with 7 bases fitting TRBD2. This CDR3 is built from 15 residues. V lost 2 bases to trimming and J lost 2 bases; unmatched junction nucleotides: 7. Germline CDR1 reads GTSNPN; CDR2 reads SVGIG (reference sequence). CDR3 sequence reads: CAWSSGLLSTDTQYF. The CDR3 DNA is TGTGCCTGGAGTTCGGGACTATTATCCACAGATACGCAGTATTTT.

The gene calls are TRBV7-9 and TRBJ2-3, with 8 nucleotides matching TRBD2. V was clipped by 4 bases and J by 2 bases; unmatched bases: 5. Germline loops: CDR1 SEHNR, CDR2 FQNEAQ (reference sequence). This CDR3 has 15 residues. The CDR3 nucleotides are TGTGCCAGCAGCTCCTCACTAGCGGCCACAGATACGCAGTATTTT. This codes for CASSSSLAATDTQYF.

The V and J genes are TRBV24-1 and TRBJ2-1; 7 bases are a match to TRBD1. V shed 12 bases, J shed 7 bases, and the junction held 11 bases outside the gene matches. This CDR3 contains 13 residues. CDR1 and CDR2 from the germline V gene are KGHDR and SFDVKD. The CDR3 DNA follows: TGTGCCGCCGGGACAGATTACCATAATGAGCAGTTCTTC. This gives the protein CAAGTDYHNEQFF.

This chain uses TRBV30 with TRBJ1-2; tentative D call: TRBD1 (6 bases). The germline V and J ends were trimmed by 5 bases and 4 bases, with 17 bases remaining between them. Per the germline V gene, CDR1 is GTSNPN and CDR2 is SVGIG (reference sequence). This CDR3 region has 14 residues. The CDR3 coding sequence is TGTGCCTGGGGCAGGGGCATAGGAGGCTATGGCTACACCTTC. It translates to CAWGRGIGGYGYTF.

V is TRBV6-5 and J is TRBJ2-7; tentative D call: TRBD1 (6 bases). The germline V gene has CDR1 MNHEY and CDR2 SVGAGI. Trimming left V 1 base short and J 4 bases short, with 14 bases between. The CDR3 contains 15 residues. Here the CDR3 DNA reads TGTGCCAGCAGTTACTACAGAACAGGGACGTACGAGCAGTACTTC. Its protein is CASSYYRTGTYEQYF.

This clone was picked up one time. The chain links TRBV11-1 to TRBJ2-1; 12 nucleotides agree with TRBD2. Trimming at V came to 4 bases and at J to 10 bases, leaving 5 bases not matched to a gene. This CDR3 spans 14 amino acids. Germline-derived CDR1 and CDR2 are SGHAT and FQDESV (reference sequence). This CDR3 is CASSSSGGAEEQFF. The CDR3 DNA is TGTGCCAGCAGCTCTAGCGGGGGGGCCGAAGAGCAGTTCTTC.

CDR3 in DNA: TGTGCCAGCAGTTACCCGACACCAATACAGTTCTTC. This translates into CASSYPTPIQFF. The V gene is TRBV6-2 or TRBV6-3, the J gene TRBJ2-1, with D hard to call. CDR1 is MNHEY, CDR2 SVGEGT, per germline. V shed 2 bases and J shed 13 bases, with 12 bases lying between them. This CDR3 is built from 12 residues.

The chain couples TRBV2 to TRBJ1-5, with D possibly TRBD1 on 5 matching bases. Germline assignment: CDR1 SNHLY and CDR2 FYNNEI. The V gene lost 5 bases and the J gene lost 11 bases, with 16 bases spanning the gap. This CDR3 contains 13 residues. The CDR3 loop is CASSLGGDVTQHF. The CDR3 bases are TGTGCCAGCAGTCTCGGGGGGGACGTAACCCAGCATTTT. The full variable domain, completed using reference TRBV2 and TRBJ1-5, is EPEVTQTPSHQVTQMGQEVILRCVPISNHLYFYWYRQILGQKVEFLVSFYNNEISEKSEIFDDQFSVERPDGSNFTLKIRSTKLEDSAMYFCASSLGGDVTQHFGDGTRLSIL.

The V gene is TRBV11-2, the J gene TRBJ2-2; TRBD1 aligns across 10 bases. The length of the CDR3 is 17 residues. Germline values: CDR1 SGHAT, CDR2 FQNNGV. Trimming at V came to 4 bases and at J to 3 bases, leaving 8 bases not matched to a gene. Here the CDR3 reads CASSSGKGQGHTGELFF. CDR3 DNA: TGTGCCAGCAGCTCCGGAAAGGGACAGGGGCACACCGGGGAGCTGTTTTTT.

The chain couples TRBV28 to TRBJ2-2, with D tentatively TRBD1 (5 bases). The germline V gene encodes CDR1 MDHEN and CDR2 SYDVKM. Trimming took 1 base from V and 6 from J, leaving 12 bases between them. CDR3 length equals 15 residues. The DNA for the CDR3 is TGTGCCAGCAGTTTATTAGGGCAGGGCGCCGGGGAGCTGTTTTTT. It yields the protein CASSLLGQGAGELFF.

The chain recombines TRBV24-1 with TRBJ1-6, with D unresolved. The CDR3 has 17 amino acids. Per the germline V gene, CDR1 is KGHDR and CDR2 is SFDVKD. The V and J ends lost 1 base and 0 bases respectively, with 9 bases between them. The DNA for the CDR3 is TGTGCCACCAGTGATTTTAGGACTAGCTCCTATAATTCACCCCTCCACTTT. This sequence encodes CATSDFRTSSYNSPLHF.

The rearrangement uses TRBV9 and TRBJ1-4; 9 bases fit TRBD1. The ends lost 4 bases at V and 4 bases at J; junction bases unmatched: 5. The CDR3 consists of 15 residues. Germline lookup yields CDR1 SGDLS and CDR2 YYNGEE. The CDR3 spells CASSIRDRDNEKLFF. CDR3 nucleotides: TGTGCCAGCAGCATCCGGGACAGGGATAATGAAAAACTGTTTTTT. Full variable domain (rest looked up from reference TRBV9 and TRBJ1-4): DSGVTQTPKHLITATGQRVTLRCSPRSGDLSVYWYQQSLDQGLQFLIQYYNGEERAKGNILERFSAQQFPDLHSELNLSSLELGDSALYFCASSIRDRDNEKLFFGSGTQLSVL.

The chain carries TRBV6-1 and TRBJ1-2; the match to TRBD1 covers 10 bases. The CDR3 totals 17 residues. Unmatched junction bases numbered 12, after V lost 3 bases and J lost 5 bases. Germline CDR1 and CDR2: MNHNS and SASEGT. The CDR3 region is CASSDEYGDRGVYGYTF. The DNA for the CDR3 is TGTGCCAGCAGTGACGAATATGGGGACAGGGGAGTATATGGCTACACCTTC.

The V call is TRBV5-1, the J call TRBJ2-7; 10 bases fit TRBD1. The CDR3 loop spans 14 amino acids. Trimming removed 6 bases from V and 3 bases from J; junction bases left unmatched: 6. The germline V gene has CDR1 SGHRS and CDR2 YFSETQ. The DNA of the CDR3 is TGCGCCAGCAATTCCGGACAGGGGGACTACGAGCAGTACTTC. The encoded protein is CASNSGQGDYEQYF.

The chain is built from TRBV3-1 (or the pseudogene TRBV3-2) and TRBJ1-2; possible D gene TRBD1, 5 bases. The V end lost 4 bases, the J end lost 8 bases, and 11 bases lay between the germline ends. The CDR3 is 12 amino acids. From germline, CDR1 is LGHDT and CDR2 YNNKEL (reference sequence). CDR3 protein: CASSPGGRGYTF. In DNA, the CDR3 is TGTGCCAGCAGCCCCGGGGGTAGGGGCTACACCTTC.

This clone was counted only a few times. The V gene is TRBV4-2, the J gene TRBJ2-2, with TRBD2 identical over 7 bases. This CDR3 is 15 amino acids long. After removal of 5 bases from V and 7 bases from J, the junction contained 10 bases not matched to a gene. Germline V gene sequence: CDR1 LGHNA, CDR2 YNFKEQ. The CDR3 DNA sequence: TGTGCCAGCAGCTGGGGGAGGGAGCGGAGCGGGGAGCTGTTTTTT. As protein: CASSWGRERSGELFF.

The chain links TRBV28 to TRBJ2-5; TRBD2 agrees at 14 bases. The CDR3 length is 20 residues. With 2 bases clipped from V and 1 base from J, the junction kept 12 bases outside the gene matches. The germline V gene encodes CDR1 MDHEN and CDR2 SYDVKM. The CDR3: CASSLPTGTSGGTRQETQYF. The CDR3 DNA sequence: TGTGCCAGCAGTTTACCGACCGGGACTAGCGGGGGCACACGCCAAGAGACCCAGTACTTC.

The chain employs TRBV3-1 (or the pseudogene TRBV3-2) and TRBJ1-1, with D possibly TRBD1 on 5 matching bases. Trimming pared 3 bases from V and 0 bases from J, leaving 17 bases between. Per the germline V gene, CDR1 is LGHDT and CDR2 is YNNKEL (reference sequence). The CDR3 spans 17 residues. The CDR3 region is CASSHSPQDTMNTEAFF. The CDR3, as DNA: TGTGCCAGCAGCCACTCCCCCCAGGACACCATGAACACTGAAGCTTTCTTT.

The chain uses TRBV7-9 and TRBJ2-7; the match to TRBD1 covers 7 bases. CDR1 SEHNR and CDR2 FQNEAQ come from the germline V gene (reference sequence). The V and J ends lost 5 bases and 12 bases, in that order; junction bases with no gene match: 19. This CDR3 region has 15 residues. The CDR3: CASSPWDSDFESRYF. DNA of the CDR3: TGTGCCAGCAGCCCATGGGACAGCGACTTCGAATCCCGGTACTTC.